This T cell receptor (beta chain) was captured in a study of blood T cell repertoires in COVID-19. Study summary: Donors in the United States, Italy and Spain gave samples during acute or convalescent COVID-19. The analysed material was cDNA or gDNA that came from T cells, B-cell-depleted T cells, or PBMCs.

Germline-derived CDR1 and CDR2 are SGHRS and YFSETQ. The trim removed 4 bases at V and 3 bases at J, leaving 8 bases unmatched. This CDR3 comprises 15 residues. As processed by the authors: From reference gene primer amplification, estimates of nucleated cell counts were derived. The protocol was immunoSEQ multiplex PCR, while the TCRdb copy is restricted to in-frame clones and leaves out a portion. The V and J calls and clone size are taken from that table; D and trimming were inferred from the DNA. The sample has some 91,000 clones, approximately 76% seen once; the top ten hold 6.5% to 9%. The J gene is TRBJ2-7, the V gene TRBV5-1, with TRBD1 identical over 9 bases. This clonotype was sampled from a man in his 70s with acute or convalescent COVID-19. Material: peripheral blood. CDR3 region: CASSGIGTGLYEQYF. The CDR3 DNA sequence: TGCGCCAGCAGCGGAATAGGGACAGGGCTCTACGAGCAGTACTTC.